The 23 T cell receptor beta chains listed next were all sequenced from one sample in a study of CD8 T cells in Susac syndrome. Random hexamers were used to reverse transcribe roughly 0.45 to 1 ug of RNA. TCRdb reanalysed the immunoSEQ multiplex PCR reads using MiXCR and keeps one entry per CDR3 protein. The sample contains 95,000 to 150,000 distinct CDR3 sequences, about 93% of which appear only once. Sequenced input: CD8+ T cells from PBMCs. The source is a human donor with Susac syndrome.

This clonotype was found a few times. This chain connects TRBV14 to TRBJ1-1; 7 nucleotides match TRBD1. Per the germline V gene, CDR1 is SGHDN and CDR2 is FVKESK. This CDR3 has 13 amino acids. V trimming: 6 bases; J trimming: 1 base; junction bases outside the gene matches: 2. The DNA of the CDR3 is TGTGCCAGCAGTCGGACAGGGAACACTGAAGCTTTCTTT. Encoded protein: CASSRTGNTEAFF.

The genes are TRBV3-1 and TRBJ2-6, with D perhaps assigned TRBD1 or TRBD2 (6 bases each). The CDR3 is made up of 19 amino acids. CDR1 and CDR2 (germline): LGHDT, YNNKEL (reference sequence). The germline V and J ends were trimmed by 2 bases and 0 bases, with 17 bases remaining between them. CDR3 amino acids: CASSQWGRDRRSGANVLTF. The CDR3, as DNA: TGTGCCAGCAGCCAATGGGGGCGGGACCGACGCTCTGGGGCCAACGTCCTGACTTTC.

V and J are TRBV3-1 and TRBJ2-5; 10 nucleotides match TRBD2. The CDR3 sequence is 17 residues long. Germline values: CDR1 LGHDT, CDR2 YNNKEL (reference sequence). V shed 4 bases, J shed 0 bases, and the junction held 8 bases outside the gene matches. The CDR3 nucleotides read TGTGCCAGCAGCCCGGATTTTAGCGGGGGGTACCAAGAGACCCAGTACTTC. Amino acid sequence: CASSPDFSGGYQETQYF.

The chain carries TRBV15 and TRBJ2-7; TRBD1 matches 9 bases. V trimming: 9 bases; J trimming: 0 bases; junction bases outside the gene matches: 6. Germline CDR1 reads LNHNV; CDR2 reads YYDKDF (reference sequence). The CDR3 loop spans 14 amino acids. DNA of the CDR3: TGTGCCACAGGGACAGGGTCACCCTCCTACGAGCAGTACTTC. It yields the protein CATGTGSPSYEQYF.

V and J are TRBV29-1 and TRBJ2-7; perhaps D is TRBD1 or TRBD2 (5 bases each). This CDR3 comprises 13 residues. The germline V gene has CDR1 SQVTM and CDR2 ANQGSEA. V was clipped by 1 base and J by 2 bases, with 9 bases between them. CDR3 coding DNA: TGCAGCGTTGAAGGAGGGGATCCCTACGAGCAGTACTTC. This gives the protein CSVEGGDPYEQYF.

The chain recombines TRBV30 with TRBJ2-1; D perhaps matches TRBD1 (6 bases). Germline V gene sequence: CDR1 GTSNPN, CDR2 SVGIG (reference sequence). The V gene lost 0 bases and the J gene lost 7 bases, with 10 bases spanning the gap. The CDR3 consists of 13 residues. CDR3 coding DNA: TGTGCCTGGAGTGTAGGGCAGGGGAATGAGCAGTTCTTC. It is translated as CAWSVGQGNEQFF.

This chain links TRBV29-1 with TRBJ2-7; D is unclear. The CDR3 is made up of 11 amino acids. The germline gives CDR1 SQVTM, CDR2 ANQGSEA. Trimming stripped 4 bases from V and 7 bases from J, with 11 bases between. CDR3 bases: TGCAGCGTTGGTAGCCTTATGGAGCAGTACTTC. Protein product: CSVGSLMEQYF.

The genes are TRBV29-1 and TRBJ1-2, with a tentative D call TRBD1 (6 bases). The V end lost 4 bases, the J end lost 5 bases, and 11 bases lay between the germline ends. The CDR3 runs to 12 residues. Germline loops: CDR1 SQVTM, CDR2 ANQGSEA. CDR3 bases: TGCAGCGTTGCACAGGGCGGTTATGGCTACACCTTC. Its translation: CSVAQGGYGYTF. Drawing the rest from reference TRBV29-1 and TRBJ1-2, the complete variable domain is SAVISQKPSRDICQRGTSLTIQCQVDSQVTMMFWYRQQPGQSLTLIATANQGSEATYESGFVIDKFPISRPNLTFSTLTVSNMSPEDSSIYLCSVAQGGYGYTFGSGTRLTVV.

J is TRBJ2-7 and V is TRBV18; D possibly corresponds to TRBD1 (6 bases). V shed 3 bases and J shed 7 bases, with 10 bases lying between them. CDR1 is KGHSH and CDR2 is LQKENI in the germline V gene. The CDR3 consists of 12 residues. In DNA, the CDR3 is TGTGCCAGCTCACCGGGGGCGACAGAGCAGTACTTC. The encoded protein is CASSPGATEQYF.

The CDR3 nucleotides read TGTGCCAGCAGCGTAGGATGGACTAGCGGCTACGAGCAGTACTTC. It specifies CASSVGWTSGYEQYF. The rearrangement uses TRBV9 and TRBJ2-7; 10 nucleotides agree with TRBD2. The ends lost 0 bases at V and 3 bases at J; junction bases unmatched: 3. Germline V lookup: CDR1 SGDLS, CDR2 YYNGEE. CDR3 length: 15 amino acids.

This chain links TRBV5-1 with TRBJ2-7, with a tentative D call TRBD1 (5 bases). Trimming removed 2 bases from V and 5 bases from J, with 11 bases in between. Germline CDR1 is SGHRS and CDR2 is YFSETQ. This CDR3 is 13 amino acids long. DNA of the CDR3: TGCGCCAGCAGCTTTGGCAGGGCGGACGAGCAGTACTTC. Its protein is CASSFGRADEQYF. Using reference TRBV5-1 and TRBJ2-7 for the parts outside the CDR3, the full variable domain is KAGVTQTPRYLIKTRGQQVTLSCSPISGHRSVSWYQQTPGQGLQFLFEYFSETQRNKGNFPGRFSGRQFSNSRSEMNVSTLELGDSALYLCASSFGRADEQYFGPGTRLTVT.

This clonotype appeared a single time. V and J are TRBV27 and TRBJ1-2; weak D call: TRBD1 (5 bases). The germline V gene encodes CDR1 MNHEY and CDR2 SMNVEV (reference sequence). CDR3 length: 13 residues. V lost 6 bases to trimming and J lost 7 bases, with 15 bases between them. In nucleotides, the CDR3 is TGTGCCAGCAGCCTAGGTCGGGGGACTGGCTACACCTTC. Translation: CASSLGRGTGYTF.

The gene calls are TRBV29-1 and TRBJ2-1, with no clear D. Germline CDR1 reads SQVTM; CDR2 reads ANQGSEA. The CDR3 contains 11 residues. V dropped 7 bases and J dropped 3 bases, with 7 bases sitting between them. As DNA, the CDR3 is TGCAGCGCCCCCGTCTACAATGAGCAGTTCTTC. Encoded protein: CSAPVYNEQFF.

The chain is built from TRBV6-2 or TRBV6-3 and TRBJ1-2; the D is unclear. CDR3 length: 12 amino acids. Germline CDR1 and CDR2: MNHEY and SVGEGT. V lost 1 base and J 6 bases, leaving 6 bases between the germline ends. CDR3 residues: CASSYYSDGYTF. The DNA for the CDR3 is TGTGCCAGCAGTTACTACAGTGATGGCTACACCTTC.

The sample holds one count of this clonotype. The chain joins TRBV18 to TRBJ1-6; possibly TRBD1 for D (5 bases). This CDR3 contains 12 residues. Germline values: CDR1 KGHSH, CDR2 LQKENI. V lost 3 bases, J lost 9 bases, and 6 bases lay in between. Here the CDR3 DNA reads TGTGCCAGCTCACCGGGGGGTTCACCCCTCCACTTT. This codes for CASSPGGSPLHF. Filled out from reference TRBV18 and TRBJ1-6, the complete variable domain reads NAGVMQNPRHLVRRRGQEARLRCSPMKGHSHVYWYRQLPEEGLKFMVYLQKENIIDESGMPKERFSAEFPKEGPSILRIQQVVRGDSAAYFCASSPGGSPLHFGNGTRLTVT.

This clonotype was picked up one time. The chain joins TRBV29-1 to TRBJ2-3; weak D call: TRBD1 (6 bases). V lost 1 base and J lost 2, with 16 bases in between. This CDR3 region has 16 residues. Germline V CDR1 and CDR2: SQVTM, ANQGSEA. CDR3 DNA: TGCAGCGTTGAAGTAGCTCCGGACAGATACACAGATACGCAGTATTTT. This translates into CSVEVAPDRYTDTQYF.

This chain links TRBV20-1 with TRBJ1-1, with D unclear. Deletions cut 3 bases from V and 0 bases from J, with 8 bases between. The CDR3 totals 13 residues. The germline V gene has CDR1 DFQATT and CDR2 SNEGSKA (reference sequence). The CDR3 is CSARTGLNTEAFF. DNA for the CDR3: TGCAGTGCTAGGACGGGTCTGAACACTGAAGCTTTCTTT.

This clonotype was seen a single time. The V and J genes are TRBV18 and TRBJ2-3; perhaps TRBD2 as D (5 bases). V was trimmed by 8 bases and J by 0 bases, leaving 12 bases between them. The germline V gene encodes CDR1 KGHSH and CDR2 LQKENI. The CDR3 has 14 amino acids. CDR3: CASPPPGSTDTQYF. The CDR3 DNA follows: TGTGCCAGCCCCCCCCCGGGGAGCACAGATACGCAGTATTTT.

The V and J genes are TRBV20-1 and TRBJ2-3; 11 bases are a match to TRBD2. This CDR3 region has 16 residues. V gave up 2 bases and J gave up 5 bases; unmatched junction bases: 9. Germline V lookup: CDR1 DFQATT, CDR2 SNEGSKA (reference sequence). CDR3 residues: CSARNLLAGGLDTQYF. As DNA, the CDR3 is TGCAGTGCTAGAAACCTCCTAGCGGGGGGCCTAGATACGCAGTATTTT.

This chain joins TRBV7-9 and TRBJ2-7, with a possible D match to TRBD1 (5 bases). There are 12 residues in the CDR3. Germline loops: CDR1 SEHNR, CDR2 FQNEAQ (reference sequence). Between the trimmed V and J ends, which lost 5 bases and 6 bases, there was a span of 11 bases. In DNA form, the CDR3 reads TGTGCCAGCAGCCCGGCAACAGGCGAGCAGTACTTC. Translation gives CASSPATGEQYF.

V and J are TRBV5-1 and TRBJ1-2, with D possibly being TRBD1 (6 bases). Trimming removed 0 bases from V and 2 bases from J, with 8 bases in between. The germline gives CDR1 SGHRS, CDR2 YFSETQ. The CDR3 is made up of 14 amino acids. The CDR3 reads CASSLEGENYGYTF. CDR3 DNA: TGCGCCAGCAGCTTGGAGGGGGAGAACTATGGCTACACCTTC.

The chain links TRBV7-8 to TRBJ2-5; possibly TRBD2 for D (6 bases). CDR1 SGHVS and CDR2 FQNEAQ come from the germline V gene. This CDR3 comprises 14 residues. V lost 1 base and J lost 5, with 11 bases in between. The CDR3 region has the DNA TGTGCCAGCAGCTTAGTTGAGGGGAGGGAGACCCAGTACTTC. Encoded protein: CASSLVEGRETQYF.

The chain is built from TRBV18 and TRBJ1-2; possibly TRBD1 for D (5 bases). V was trimmed by 3 bases and J by 6 bases, leaving 17 bases between them. Germline V gene sequence: CDR1 KGHSH, CDR2 LQKENI. The CDR3 consists of 15 residues. Written as DNA, the CDR3 is TGTGCCAGCTCACCGGCTCAGGGCCAGGGAGATGGCTACACCTTC. The encoded protein is CASSPAQGQGDGYTF.